This T cell receptor (beta chain) is drawn from a study of blood T cell repertoires in COVID-19. Generated by immunoSEQ multiplex PCR, the TCRdb table keeps only in-frame clones and is missing some. Of more than 85,000 clones in the sample, around 85% are singletons; the top ten hold around 12%. The germline V gene has CDR1 MNHNY and CDR2 SVGAGI (reference sequence). The CDR3 is 14 amino acids. V was pared by 6 bases and J by 4 bases, with 9 bases of the junction left unmatched. The TCR was taken from a human donor in a cohort sampled during active COVID-19. This chain connects TRBV6-6 to TRBJ2-7, with TRBD1 identical over 7 bases. Specimen: peripheral blood. As DNA, the CDR3 is TGTGCCAGCAGGAACGGACAGGCAGCATACGAGCAGTACTTC. This sequence encodes CASRNGQAAYEQYF.